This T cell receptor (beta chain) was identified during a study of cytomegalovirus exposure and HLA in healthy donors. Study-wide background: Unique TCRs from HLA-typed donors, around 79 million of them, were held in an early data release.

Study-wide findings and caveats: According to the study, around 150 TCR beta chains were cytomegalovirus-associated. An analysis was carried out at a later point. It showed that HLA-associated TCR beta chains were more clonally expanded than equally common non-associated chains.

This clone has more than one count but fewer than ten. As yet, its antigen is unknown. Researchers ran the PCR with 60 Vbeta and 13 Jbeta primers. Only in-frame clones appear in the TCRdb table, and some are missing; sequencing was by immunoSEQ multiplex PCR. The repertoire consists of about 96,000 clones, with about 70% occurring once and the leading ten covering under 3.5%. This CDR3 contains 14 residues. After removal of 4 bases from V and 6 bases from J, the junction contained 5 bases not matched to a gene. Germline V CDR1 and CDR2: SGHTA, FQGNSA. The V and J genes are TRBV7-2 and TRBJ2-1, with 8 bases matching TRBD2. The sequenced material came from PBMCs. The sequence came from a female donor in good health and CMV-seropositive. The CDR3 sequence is CASSSWAGGNEQFF. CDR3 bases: TGTGCCAGCAGCTCCTGGGCGGGGGGCAATGAGCAGTTCTTC.